These T cell receptor beta chains were read from a single sample in a study of shared clonotypes between healthy human individuals. Method: immunoSEQ multiplex PCR; TCRdb's copy keeps in-frame clones and lacks some. The sample has about 1 million clones; approximately 72% are singletons. The sequenced material came from memory CD4+ T cells sorted from blood. The receptors shown here come from a man aged 18-30 years in good health. The CDR3 runs from the conserved cysteine through the conserved F or W. The order of the fields is clone size, V gene, J gene, D gene, CDR3 protein, CDR3 DNA. D genes are given only for firm matches. Some rows mark clone size as missing; the rest say once, few, many or name a class of expanded clone.

-	TRBV7-2	TRBJ2-7	TRBD1	CASSPRQGFWYF	TGTGCCAGCAGCCCACGACAGGGTTTCTGGTACTTC
-	TRBV9	TRBJ1-6	-	CASSVSQTNSPLHF	TGTGCCAGCAGCGTAAGTCAGACTAATTCACCCCTCCACTTT
-	TRBV4-1	TRBJ1-6	TRBD1	CASSQGGTGVSPLHF	TGCGCCAGCAGCCAAGGGGGGACAGGGGTTTCACCCCTCCACTTT
-	TRBV5-4	TRBJ2-1	-	CASTPTGCSEGCHNEQFF	TGTGCCAGCACCCCTACCGGATGTAGCGAGGGATGTCACAATGAGCAGTTCTTC
-	TRBV15	TRBJ1-1	TRBD1	CATSHRGGTEAFF	TGTGCCACCAGCCACAGGGGGGGGACTGAAGCTTTCTTT
-	TRBV5-1	TRBJ1-2	-	CASSEGGMANYGYTF	TGCGCCAGCAGCGAGGGGGGTATGGCTAACTATGGCTACACCTTC
-	TRBV7-9	TRBJ2-3	-	CASSFSRVADTQYF	TGTGCCAGCAGCTTTTCCAGGGTAGCAGATACGCAGTATTTT
-	TRBV5-1	TRBJ1-1	TRBD1	CASSFDRAREAFF	TGCGCCAGCAGCTTTGACAGGGCCCGTGAAGCTTTCTTT
few	TRBV5-4	TRBJ1-2	-	CASSQGMERNTF	TGTGCCAGCAGCCAGGGGATGGAAAGGAACACCTTC
-	TRBV4-2	TRBJ1-1	-	CASSPQGPQTEAFF	TGTGCCAGCAGCCCGCAGGGGCCTCAGACTGAAGCTTTCTTT
-	TRBV28	TRBJ1-2	-	CASSLPAVLYGYTF	TGTGCCAGCAGTCTACCGGCGGTACTGTATGGCTACACCTTC
-	TRBV19	TRBJ2-6	-	CASSPGRFSGANVLTF	TGTGCCAGTAGTCCGGGACGGTTCTCTGGGGCCAACGTCCTGACTTTC